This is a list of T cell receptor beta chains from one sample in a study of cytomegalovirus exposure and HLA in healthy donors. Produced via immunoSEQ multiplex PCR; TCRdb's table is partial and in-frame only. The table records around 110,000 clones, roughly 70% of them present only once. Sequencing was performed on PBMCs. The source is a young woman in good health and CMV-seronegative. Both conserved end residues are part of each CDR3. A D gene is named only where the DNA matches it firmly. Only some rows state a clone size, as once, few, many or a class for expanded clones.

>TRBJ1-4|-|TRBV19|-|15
TGTGCCAGTAGTCAGGGGCGTATAGTTGAGGAAAAACTGTTTTTT
CASSQGRIVEEKLFF
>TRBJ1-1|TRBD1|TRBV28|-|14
TGTGCCAGCAGTTTCGGGACAGGGATCGCACAGGCTTTCTTT
CASSFGTGIAQAFF
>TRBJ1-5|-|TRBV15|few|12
TGTGCCACCTCTAATAGCAATCAGCCCCAGCATTTT
CATSNSNQPQHF
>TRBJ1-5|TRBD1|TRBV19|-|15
TGTGCCAGTACCATGGCGGCAGGGGGCGGGCAGCCCCAGCATTTT
CASTMAAGGGQPQHF
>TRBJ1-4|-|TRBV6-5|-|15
TGTGCCAGCAGTTATCAAGGAGCAACTAATGAAAAACTGTTTTTT
CASSYQGATNEKLFF
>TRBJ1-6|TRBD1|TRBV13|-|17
TGTGCCAGCAGCTTAGGGAGGACAGGGGGCCTTCGGGAACCCCTCCACTTT
CASSLGRTGGLREPLHF
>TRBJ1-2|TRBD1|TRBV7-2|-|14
TGTGCCAGCAGCGCGCACAGGGGAGACTATGGCTACACCTTC
CASSAHRGDYGYTF
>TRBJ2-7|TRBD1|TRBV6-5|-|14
TGTGCCAGCAGACCGACAGGGACCTCCTACGAGCAGTACTTC
CASRPTGTSYEQYF
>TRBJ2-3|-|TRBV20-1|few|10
TGCAGTGCCGCCAGGGATACGCAGTATTTT
CSAARDTQYF
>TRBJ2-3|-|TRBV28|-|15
TGTGCCAGCAGTCGAGACAGGACATTACGGGGTACGCAGTATTTT
CASSRDRTLRGTQYF
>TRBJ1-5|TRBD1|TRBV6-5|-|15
TGTGCCAGCTCACGTGACAGGGCCCAAGGGGAGCCCCAGCATTTT
CASSRDRAQGEPQHF
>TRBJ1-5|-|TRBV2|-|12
TGTGCCAGCAGTGAACTGAATCAGCCCCAGCATTTT
CASSELNQPQHF
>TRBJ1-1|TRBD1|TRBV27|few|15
TGTGCCAGCAGTTCGTCCGGGACAGTGAACACTGAAGCTTTCTTT
CASSSSGTVNTEAFF
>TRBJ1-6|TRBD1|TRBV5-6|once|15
TGTGCCAGCAGCTGGAGGGACAGGGGGCCCGGGCCCCTCCACTTT
CASSWRDRGPGPLHF
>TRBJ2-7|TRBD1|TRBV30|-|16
TGTGCCTGGAGTGTAGGGGTCGGGACAGGCTCCTACGAGCAGTACTTC
CAWSVGVGTGSYEQYF
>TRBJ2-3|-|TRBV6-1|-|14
TGTGCCAGCAGTGATTGGACACCAACAGATACGCAGTATTTT
CASSDWTPTDTQYF
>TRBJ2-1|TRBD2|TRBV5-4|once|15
TGTGCCAGCAGCTTTGGACTAGCGGAATACAATGAGCAGTTCTTC
CASSFGLAEYNEQFF
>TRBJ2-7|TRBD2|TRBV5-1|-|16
TGCGCCAGCAGCCCCGGGGGGGGGCTCGAGTCCTACGAGCAGTACTTC
CASSPGGGLESYEQYF